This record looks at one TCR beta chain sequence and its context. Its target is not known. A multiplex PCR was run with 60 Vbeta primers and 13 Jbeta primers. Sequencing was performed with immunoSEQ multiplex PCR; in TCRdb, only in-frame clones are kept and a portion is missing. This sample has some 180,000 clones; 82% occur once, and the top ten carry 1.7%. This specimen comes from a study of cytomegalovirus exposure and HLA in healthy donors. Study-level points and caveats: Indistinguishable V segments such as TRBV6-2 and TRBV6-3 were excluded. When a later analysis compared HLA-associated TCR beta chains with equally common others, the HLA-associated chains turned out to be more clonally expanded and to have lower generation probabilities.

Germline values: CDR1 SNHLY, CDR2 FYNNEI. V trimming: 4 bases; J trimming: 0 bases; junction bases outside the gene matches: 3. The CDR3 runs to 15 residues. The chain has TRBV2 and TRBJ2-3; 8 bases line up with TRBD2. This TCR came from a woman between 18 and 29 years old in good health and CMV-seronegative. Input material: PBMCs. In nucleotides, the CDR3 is TGTGCCAGCAGTGTTAGCGGGAAAAGCACAGATACGCAGTATTTT. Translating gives CASSVSGKSTDTQYF.